The 4 T cell receptor beta chains below all came from one sample that was sequenced in a study of identical twins. From the 5' RACE reads, TCRdb called clonotypes with MiXCR, one entry per CDR3 protein. The sample carries fewer than 800,000 distinct CDR3 sequences, less than 9% recorded once. The sample also formed part of further work on yellow fever vaccine responses in identical twins.

The material sequenced was PBMCs. Every receptor here comes from a woman aged 18-29 years in good health.

This clonotype was observed at least ten times. CDR3 loop: CASSADDGANQPQHF. The CDR3 DNA is TGCGCCAGCAGCGCCGACGACGGGGCCAATCAGCCCCAGCATTTT. The gene calls are TRBV5-1 and TRBJ1-5, with a weak D call TRBD1 (5 bases). V was pared by 4 bases and J by 3 bases, with 14 bases between. The CDR3 totals 15 residues. Germline V gene lookup returns CDR1 SGHRS and CDR2 YFSETQ.

This clonotype was counted ten times or more. The V and J genes are TRBV13 and TRBJ2-7; 10 nucleotides align to TRBD1. This CDR3 is 13 amino acids long. From germline, CDR1 is PRHDT and CDR2 FYEKMQ (reference sequence). With 5 bases clipped from V and 3 bases from J, the junction kept 1 base outside the gene matches. CDR3 residues: CASSRDRGYEQYV. DNA for the CDR3: TGTGCCAGCAGCCGGGACAGGGGCTACGAGCAGTACGTC.

The V gene is TRBV28, the J gene TRBJ2-7; TRBD2 matches at 12 bases. CDR3 length: 14 amino acids. V lost 7 bases and J lost 4; bases outside the gene matches: 5. Germline CDR1 reads MDHEN; CDR2 reads SYDVKM. CDR3 bases: TGTGCCAGCAACGGACTAGCGGGATCTTACGAGCAGTACTTC. This translates into CASNGLAGSYEQYF.

This clonotype was found many times. CDR3 bases: TGCGCCAGCAGCTTGTCATACGATGAGCAGTTCTTC. Protein sequence: CASSLSYDEQFF. The V and J genes are TRBV5-1 and TRBJ2-1; unclear D gene. Germline V gives CDR1 SGHRS, CDR2 YFSETQ. Trimming removed 1 base at V and 8 bases at J, with 7 bases between. The CDR3 has 12 amino acids. Filled out from reference TRBV5-1 and TRBJ2-1, the complete variable domain reads KAGVTQTPRYLIKTRGQQVTLSCSPISGHRSVSWYQQTPGQGLQFLFEYFSETQRNKGNFPGRFSGRQFSNSRSEMNVSTLELGDSALYLCASSLSYDEQFFGPGTRLTVL.